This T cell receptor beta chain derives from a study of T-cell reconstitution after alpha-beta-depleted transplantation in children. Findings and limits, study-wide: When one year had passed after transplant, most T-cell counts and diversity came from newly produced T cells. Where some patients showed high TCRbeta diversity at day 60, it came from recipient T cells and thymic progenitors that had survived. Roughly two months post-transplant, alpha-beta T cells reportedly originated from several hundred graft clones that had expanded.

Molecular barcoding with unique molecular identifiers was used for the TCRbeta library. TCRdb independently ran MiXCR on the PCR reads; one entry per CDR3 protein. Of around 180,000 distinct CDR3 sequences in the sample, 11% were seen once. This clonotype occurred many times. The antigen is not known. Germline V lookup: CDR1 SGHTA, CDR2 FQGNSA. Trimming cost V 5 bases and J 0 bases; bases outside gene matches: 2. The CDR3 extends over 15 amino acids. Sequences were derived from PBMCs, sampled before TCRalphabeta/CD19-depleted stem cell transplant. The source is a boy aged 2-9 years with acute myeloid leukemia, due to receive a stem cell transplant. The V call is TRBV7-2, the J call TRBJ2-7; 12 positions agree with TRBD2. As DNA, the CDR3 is TGTGCCAGCAGCCGGGGACTAGCGGGCTCCTACGAGCAGTACTTC. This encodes CASSRGLAGSYEQYF.